This TCR beta chain originates from a study of cytomegalovirus exposure and HLA in healthy donors. This clone was counted once. V lost 2 bases and J lost 6; bases outside the gene matches: 11. Germline assignment: CDR1 SQVTM and CDR2 ANQGSEA. The CDR3 is made up of 15 amino acids. Amplification used 60 Vbeta primers and 13 Jbeta primers. Method: immunoSEQ multiplex PCR; TCRdb's copy keeps in-frame clones and lacks some. There are hundreds of thousands of clones in the sample; roughly 80% occur only once, and 6% lies in the top ten. Material for sequencing was PBMCs. The TCR comes from a man aged 35 to 55 in good health and CMV-seropositive. The V call is TRBV29-1, the J call TRBJ2-3; 7 positions match TRBD2. The CDR3 bases are TGCAGCGTTGAATCCCGAGCGGGGAGGGTGGATACGCAGTATTTT. It is translated as CSVESRAGRVDTQYF.